These T cell receptor beta chains were read from a single sample in a study of blood T cell repertoires in COVID-19. The method was immunoSEQ multiplex PCR; TCRdb's version includes in-frame clones alone and lacks a portion of them. This table has more than 200,000 clones, 90% appearing once. The material sequenced was peripheral blood. Receptors originate from a man younger than 45 with COVID-19, enrolled during active disease. CDR3s include the opening cysteine and the closing phenylalanine or tryptophan. A D gene is named only where the DNA matches it firmly. Clone size, where shown, is once, few, many, or a class for clones that have expanded.

cdr3_aa: CASSAGTAGNTIYF
cdr3_nt: TGTGCCAGCAGCGCCGGGACAGCTGGAAACACCATATATTTT
d_call: TRBD1
clone_size: once
v_call: TRBV9
j_call: TRBJ1-3

cdr3_aa: CASSLRNNSPLHF
cdr3_nt: TGCGCCAGCAGCCTCAGAAATAATTCACCCCTCCACTTT
d_call: -
clone_size: -
v_call: TRBV5-1
j_call: TRBJ1-6

cdr3_aa: CATLGLAVTDTQYF
cdr3_nt: TGTGCCACCCTGGGACTAGCGGTAACAGATACGCAGTATTTT
d_call: TRBD2
clone_size: -
v_call: TRBV28
j_call: TRBJ2-3

cdr3_aa: CASSPGTASNQPQHF
cdr3_nt: TGTGCCAGCAGCCCGGGGACAGCTAGCAATCAGCCCCAGCATTTT
d_call: TRBD1
clone_size: -
v_call: TRBV7-2
j_call: TRBJ1-5

cdr3_aa: CASSPIIGAGDTGELFF
cdr3_nt: TGTGCCAGCAGCCCCATTATTGGGGCGGGGGACACCGGGGAGCTGTTTTTT
d_call: TRBD2
clone_size: -
v_call: TRBV7-7
j_call: TRBJ2-2

cdr3_aa: CASSLFKGDGASNQPQHF
cdr3_nt: TGTGCCAGCAGCTTGTTTAAGGGGGATGGGGCTAGCAATCAGCCCCAGCATTTT
d_call: -
clone_size: -
v_call: TRBV5-6
j_call: TRBJ1-5

cdr3_aa: CASSLDGGITDTQYF
cdr3_nt: TGTGCCAGCAGCTTAGACGGGGGAATCACAGATACGCAGTATTTT
d_call: -
clone_size: -
v_call: TRBV13
j_call: TRBJ2-3

cdr3_aa: CASSQEDRSSSYEQYF
cdr3_nt: TGCGCCAGCAGCCAAGAGGACAGGTCGAGCTCCTACGAGCAGTACTTC
d_call: TRBD1
clone_size: many
v_call: TRBV4-3
j_call: TRBJ2-7

cdr3_aa: CASSFAKGQGGNTEAFF
cdr3_nt: TGTGCCAGCAGCTTCGCAAAGGGACAGGGGGGAAACACTGAAGCTTTCTTT
d_call: TRBD1
clone_size: few
v_call: TRBV11-2
j_call: TRBJ1-1

cdr3_aa: CASSQEDRDNGYTF
cdr3_nt: TGTGCCAGCAGCCAAGAAGACAGAGACAATGGCTACACCTTC
d_call: -
clone_size: -
v_call: TRBV4-2
j_call: TRBJ1-2

cdr3_aa: CASSLLRTGLRPGTGELFF
cdr3_nt: TGTGCCAGCAGCTTATTGAGGACAGGTCTTAGACCGGGCACCGGGGAGCTGTTTTTT
d_call: TRBD1
clone_size: -
v_call: TRBV7-9
j_call: TRBJ2-2

cdr3_aa: CASSLRQGNTGELFF
cdr3_nt: TGTGCCAGCAGCTTGCGGCAGGGGAACACCGGGGAGCTGTTTTTT
d_call: -
clone_size: -
v_call: TRBV5-5
j_call: TRBJ2-2

cdr3_aa: CASRDRGATYEQYF
cdr3_nt: TGTGCCAGCAGGGACAGGGGGGCAACCTACGAGCAGTACTTC
d_call: TRBD1
clone_size: -
v_call: TRBV3-1/TRBV3-2
j_call: TRBJ2-7

cdr3_aa: CASIKMSEEDGYTF
cdr3_nt: TGTGCCAGCATCAAAATGTCGGAGGAGGATGGCTACACCTTC
d_call: -
clone_size: once
v_call: TRBV6-6
j_call: TRBJ1-2

cdr3_aa: CASSSWTSGSQEQYF
cdr3_nt: TGTGCCAGCAGCTCCTGGACTAGCGGGAGTCAAGAGCAGTACTTC
d_call: TRBD2
clone_size: -
v_call: TRBV6-2/TRBV6-3
j_call: TRBJ2-7

cdr3_aa: CASAQLSSYEQYF
cdr3_nt: TGTGCCAGTGCTCAACTAAGCTCCTACGAGCAGTACTTC
d_call: -
clone_size: -
v_call: TRBV19
j_call: TRBJ2-7

cdr3_aa: CASSTAPGQGTYEQYF
cdr3_nt: TGCGCCAGCAGCACGGCTCCCGGACAGGGGACCTACGAGCAGTACTTC
d_call: TRBD1
clone_size: -
v_call: TRBV5-1
j_call: TRBJ2-7

cdr3_aa: CASSQPGSYNEQFF
cdr3_nt: TGTGCCAGCAGCCAACCGGGGTCCTACAATGAGCAGTTCTTC
d_call: -
clone_size: -
v_call: TRBV5-4
j_call: TRBJ2-1

cdr3_aa: CATSDDLAGVWNEQFF
cdr3_nt: TGTGCCACCAGTGATGACCTAGCGGGAGTTTGGAATGAGCAGTTCTTC
d_call: TRBD2
clone_size: once
v_call: TRBV24-1
j_call: TRBJ2-1

cdr3_aa: CASSRTLAGSTDTQYF
cdr3_nt: TGTGCCAGCAGCCGGACTCTAGCGGGGAGCACAGATACGCAGTATTTT
d_call: TRBD2
clone_size: -
v_call: TRBV2
j_call: TRBJ2-3

cdr3_aa: CASSLVQPNTEAFF
cdr3_nt: TGTGCCAGCAGTTTAGTACAGCCGAACACTGAAGCTTTCTTT
d_call: -
clone_size: once
v_call: TRBV28
j_call: TRBJ1-1

cdr3_aa: CASSLAARGQGDTQYF
cdr3_nt: TGTGCCAGCAGCTTAGCGGCCAGGGGGCAGGGGGATACGCAGTATTTT
d_call: TRBD1
clone_size: -
v_call: TRBV7-2
j_call: TRBJ2-3

cdr3_aa: CASSPWRSDGNTIYF
cdr3_nt: TGTGCCAGCTCACCATGGAGGTCGGATGGAAACACCATATATTTT
d_call: -
clone_size: -
v_call: TRBV18
j_call: TRBJ1-3

cdr3_aa: CASSPTGGARGNTIYF
cdr3_nt: TGTGCCAGCAGTCCTACAGGGGGCGCAAGGGGAAACACCATATATTTT
d_call: TRBD1
clone_size: -
v_call: TRBV7-2
j_call: TRBJ1-3

cdr3_aa: CASSGAGSPRDTQYF
cdr3_nt: TGTGCCAGCAGTGGAGCGGGCAGCCCCCGAGATACGCAGTATTTT
d_call: -
clone_size: -
v_call: TRBV28
j_call: TRBJ2-3

cdr3_aa: CASSLMGQGGEKLFF
cdr3_nt: TGCGCCAGCAGCTTGATGGGACAGGGTGGTGAAAAACTGTTTTTT
d_call: TRBD1
clone_size: -
v_call: TRBV5-1
j_call: TRBJ1-4

cdr3_aa: CASFTTANTEAFF
cdr3_nt: TGTGCCAGCTTCACAACAGCGAACACTGAAGCTTTCTTT
d_call: -
clone_size: -
v_call: TRBV27
j_call: TRBJ1-1

cdr3_aa: CASSLSVGGSYEQYF
cdr3_nt: TGCGCCAGCAGCCTCAGTGTAGGGGGCTCCTACGAGCAGTACTTC
d_call: -
clone_size: once
v_call: TRBV5-1
j_call: TRBJ2-7

cdr3_aa: CASSLYGRYLGQPQHF
cdr3_nt: TGTGCCAGCAGTTTATATGGCAGGTACCTGGGTCAGCCCCAGCATTTT
d_call: -
clone_size: -
v_call: TRBV28
j_call: TRBJ1-5

cdr3_aa: CASSLWAGTGPYGYTF
cdr3_nt: TGTGCCAGCAGTTTATGGGCCGGGACAGGGCCCTATGGCTACACCTTC
d_call: TRBD1
clone_size: -
v_call: TRBV28
j_call: TRBJ1-2

cdr3_aa: CSVASGKNTEAFF
cdr3_nt: TGCAGCGTTGCCTCCGGGAAGAACACTGAAGCTTTCTTT
d_call: -
clone_size: -
v_call: TRBV29-1
j_call: TRBJ1-1

cdr3_aa: CASSAPSGGGNEQYF
cdr3_nt: TGTGCCAGCAGTGCCCCTAGCGGGGGAGGCAACGAGCAGTACTTC
d_call: TRBD2
clone_size: -
v_call: TRBV2
j_call: TRBJ2-7

cdr3_aa: CASSARTGRGGYTF
cdr3_nt: TGTGCCAGCAGCGCACGGACAGGGCGAGGTGGCTACACCTTC
d_call: TRBD1
clone_size: -
v_call: TRBV9
j_call: TRBJ1-2

cdr3_aa: CASSQEATYEQYF
cdr3_nt: TGCGCCAGCAGCCAAGAAGCGACCTACGAGCAGTACTTC
d_call: -
clone_size: -
v_call: TRBV4-1
j_call: TRBJ2-7

cdr3_aa: CASSPITTGTVPPGELFF
cdr3_nt: TGTGCCAGCTCACCTATTACAACCGGGACAGTTCCCCCCGGGGAGCTGTTTTTT
d_call: TRBD1
clone_size: -
v_call: TRBV18
j_call: TRBJ2-2

cdr3_aa: CASSYAYRGSYTGELFF
cdr3_nt: TGTGCCAGCAGTTACGCCTACAGGGGATCGTACACCGGGGAGCTGTTTTTT
d_call: TRBD1
clone_size: -
v_call: TRBV6-2/TRBV6-3
j_call: TRBJ2-2

cdr3_aa: CASSYALMNTEAFF
cdr3_nt: TGTGCCAGCAGTTACGCACTCATGAACACTGAAGCTTTCTTT
d_call: -
clone_size: -
v_call: TRBV6-6
j_call: TRBJ1-1

cdr3_aa: CASSSLPGQSLAGAPSYEQYF
cdr3_nt: TGTGCCAGCAGCTCCCTCCCGGGACAGTCACTAGCGGGAGCCCCCTCCTACGAGCAGTACTTC
d_call: TRBD2
clone_size: -
v_call: TRBV7-8
j_call: TRBJ2-7

cdr3_aa: CASSQGLSSGNTIYF
cdr3_nt: TGTGCCAGCAGCCAGGGACTCTCCTCTGGAAACACCATATATTTT
d_call: -
clone_size: -
v_call: TRBV7-8
j_call: TRBJ1-3

cdr3_aa: CASSSTGDQPQHF
cdr3_nt: TGTGCCAGCAGCTCGACAGGGGACCAGCCCCAGCATTTT
d_call: TRBD1
clone_size: -
v_call: TRBV9
j_call: TRBJ1-5

cdr3_aa: CASSSMGTSGRNEQFF
cdr3_nt: TGTGCCAGCAGTTCAATGGGGACTAGCGGGAGGAATGAGCAGTTCTTC
d_call: TRBD2
clone_size: -
v_call: TRBV6-4
j_call: TRBJ2-1

cdr3_aa: CATLRRDYGYTF
cdr3_nt: TGTGCCACCCTCCGCCGGGACTATGGCTACACCTTC
d_call: -
clone_size: -
v_call: TRBV28
j_call: TRBJ1-2

cdr3_aa: CASSLRQHYSNQPQHF
cdr3_nt: TGTGCCAGCAGTTTGAGACAGCACTATAGCAATCAGCCCCAGCATTTT
d_call: -
clone_size: -
v_call: TRBV28
j_call: TRBJ1-5

cdr3_aa: CASHGGTGSNTEAFF
cdr3_nt: TGTGCCAGCCACGGAGGGACGGGATCGAACACTGAAGCTTTCTTT
d_call: -
clone_size: -
v_call: TRBV6-5
j_call: TRBJ1-1

cdr3_aa: CASSSGLAGYEQYF
cdr3_nt: TGTGCCAGCAGTTCCGGACTAGCGGGGTACGAGCAGTACTTC
d_call: TRBD2
clone_size: -
v_call: TRBV27
j_call: TRBJ2-7

cdr3_aa: CASTNRGSNTEAFF
cdr3_nt: TGTGCCAGCACCAACAGGGGATCTAACACTGAAGCTTTCTTT
d_call: TRBD1
clone_size: -
v_call: TRBV6-5
j_call: TRBJ1-1

cdr3_aa: CASASQGATNTEAFF
cdr3_nt: TGTGCCAGCGCTTCGCAGGGGGCGACGAACACTGAAGCTTTCTTT
d_call: TRBD1
clone_size: -
v_call: TRBV6-5
j_call: TRBJ1-1

cdr3_aa: CSAIGLGGDNEQFF
cdr3_nt: TGCAGCGCGATAGGACTAGGAGGTGACAATGAGCAGTTCTTC
d_call: TRBD2
clone_size: -
v_call: TRBV29-1
j_call: TRBJ2-1

cdr3_aa: CASSTGTGEYEQYF
cdr3_nt: TGTGCCAGCAGCACCGGGACAGGGGAATACGAGCAGTACTTC
d_call: TRBD1
clone_size: -
v_call: TRBV27
j_call: TRBJ2-7

cdr3_aa: CAISGTGVNQPQHF
cdr3_nt: TGTGCCATCAGTGGGACAGGGGTCAATCAGCCCCAGCATTTT
d_call: TRBD1
clone_size: once
v_call: TRBV10-3
j_call: TRBJ1-5

cdr3_aa: CASTRGTGELFF
cdr3_nt: TGTGCCAGCACCCGAGGCACCGGGGAGCTGTTTTTT
d_call: -
clone_size: -
v_call: TRBV12-3/TRBV12-4
j_call: TRBJ2-2

cdr3_aa: CSVSMDREKADTQYF
cdr3_nt: TGCAGCGTCTCCATGGACAGGGAAAAGGCAGATACGCAGTATTTT
d_call: TRBD1
clone_size: -
v_call: TRBV29-1
j_call: TRBJ2-3

cdr3_aa: CASSDWDPGAFF
cdr3_nt: TGTGCCAGCAGTGATTGGGATCCAGGGGCTTTCTTT
d_call: -
clone_size: -
v_call: TRBV6-1
j_call: TRBJ1-1

cdr3_aa: CASSGGGPLHF
cdr3_nt: TGTGCCAGCAGTGGCGGCGGACCCCTCCACTTT
d_call: -
clone_size: -
v_call: TRBV6-4
j_call: TRBJ1-6

cdr3_aa: CASNEGQGAVGELFF
cdr3_nt: TGTGCCAGCAACGAGGGACAGGGGGCTGTCGGGGAGCTGTTTTTT
d_call: TRBD1
clone_size: -
v_call: TRBV5-4
j_call: TRBJ2-2

cdr3_aa: CASSVDGLTDTQYF
cdr3_nt: TGTGCCAGCAGCGTGGACGGACTCACAGATACGCAGTATTTT
d_call: -
clone_size: -
v_call: TRBV9
j_call: TRBJ2-3